This T cell receptor beta chain stems from a study of shared clonotypes between healthy human individuals. Study in general: Ranging from 18 to 49 in age, donors were a couple of women and a few men.

About this clone itself: Its specificity is not known.

CD45RO negativity and positive selection for CCR7 defined naive CD8 cells, a population that excluded terminally differentiated effector memory CD45RA+ cells. The germline gives CDR1 MNHEY, CDR2 SVGAGI. CDR3 length equals 13 residues. Trimming cost V 6 bases and J 4 bases; bases outside gene matches: 4. Study results and limitations: Larger estimated richness was generally recorded for naive subsets relative to memory subsets. The study found lower generation probabilities in non-shared clonotypes than in those shared by all four donors.

Sorted-subset replicate PCRs used about 180 ng DNA, approximately 33,000 T cell genomes. Here immunoSEQ multiplex PCR was the method, and the copy in TCRdb shows in-frame clones only, minus some. There are over 2,000,000 clones in the sample; 93% occur only once, and about 1.7% lies in the top ten. The sequence came from a man between 18 and 35 years old in good health. Some clones in this sample may be carry-over from other donors' samples. Sequencing input: naive CD8+ T cells from PBMCs. The chain links TRBV6-5 to TRBJ2-5; TRBD1 matches 8 bases. The CDR3 DNA reads as TGTGCCAGCAGAGAGGACAGGGTAGAGACCCAGTACTTC. It codes for CASREDRVETQYF.